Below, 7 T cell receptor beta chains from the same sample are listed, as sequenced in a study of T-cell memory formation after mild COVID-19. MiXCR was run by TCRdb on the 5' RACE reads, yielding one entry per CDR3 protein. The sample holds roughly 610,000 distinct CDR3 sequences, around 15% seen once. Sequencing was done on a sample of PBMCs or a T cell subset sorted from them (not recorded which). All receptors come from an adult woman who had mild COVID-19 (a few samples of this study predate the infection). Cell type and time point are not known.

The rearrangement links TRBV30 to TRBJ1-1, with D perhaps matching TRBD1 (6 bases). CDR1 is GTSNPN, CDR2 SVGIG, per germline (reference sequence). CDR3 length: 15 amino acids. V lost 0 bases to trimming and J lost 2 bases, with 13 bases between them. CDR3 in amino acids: CAWSVIGGPNTEAFF. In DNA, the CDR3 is TGTGCCTGGAGTGTAATCGGGGGGCCCAACACTGAAGCTTTCTTT.

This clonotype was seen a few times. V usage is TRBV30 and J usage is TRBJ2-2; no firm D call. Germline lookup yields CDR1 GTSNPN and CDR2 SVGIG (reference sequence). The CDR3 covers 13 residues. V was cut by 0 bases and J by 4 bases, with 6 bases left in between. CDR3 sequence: CAWSVRGTGELFF. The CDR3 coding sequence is TGTGCCTGGAGTGTCAGAGGCACCGGGGAGCTGTTTTTT.

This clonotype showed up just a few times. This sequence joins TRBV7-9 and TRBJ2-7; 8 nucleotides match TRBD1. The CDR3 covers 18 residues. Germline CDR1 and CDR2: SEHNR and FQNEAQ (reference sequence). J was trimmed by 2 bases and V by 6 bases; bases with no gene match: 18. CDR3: CASSPSFTRQGLTYEQYF. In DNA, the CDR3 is TGTGCCAGCAGTCCATCTTTCACTCGACAGGGGCTCACCTACGAGCAGTACTTC.

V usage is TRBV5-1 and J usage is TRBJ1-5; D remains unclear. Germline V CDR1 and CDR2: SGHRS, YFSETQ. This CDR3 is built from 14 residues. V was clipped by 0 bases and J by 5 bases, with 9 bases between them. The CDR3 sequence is CASSLGGSDQPQHF. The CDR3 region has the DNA TGCGCCAGCAGCTTGGGCGGGTCCGATCAGCCCCAGCATTTT.

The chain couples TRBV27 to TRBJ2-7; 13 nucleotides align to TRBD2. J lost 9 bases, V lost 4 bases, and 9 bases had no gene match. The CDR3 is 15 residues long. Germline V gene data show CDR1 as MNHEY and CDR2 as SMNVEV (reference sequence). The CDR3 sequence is CASSSPRTSGSVQYF. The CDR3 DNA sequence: TGTGCCAGCAGTTCTCCAAGGACTAGCGGGAGCGTGCAGTACTTC.

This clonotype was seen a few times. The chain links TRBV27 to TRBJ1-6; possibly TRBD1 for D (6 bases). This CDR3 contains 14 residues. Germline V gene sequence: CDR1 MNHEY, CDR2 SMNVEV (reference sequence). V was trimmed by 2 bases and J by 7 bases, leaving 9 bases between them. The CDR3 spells CASSLTGKNSPLHF. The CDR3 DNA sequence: TGTGCCAGCAGTTTAACAGGGAAAAATTCACCCCTCCACTTT.

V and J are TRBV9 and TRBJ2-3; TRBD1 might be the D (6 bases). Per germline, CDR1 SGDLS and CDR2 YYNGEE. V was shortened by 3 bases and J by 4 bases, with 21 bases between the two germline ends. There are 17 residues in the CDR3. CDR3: CASSATRETGAADTQYF. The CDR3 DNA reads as TGTGCCAGCAGCGCAACCCGAGAGACAGGTGCGGCAGATACGCAGTATTTT.